Below, 8 T cell receptor beta chains from the same sample are listed, as sequenced in a study of T cell responses to AZD1222 COVID-19 vaccine (dated by TCRdb to about 2021). Preparation of the library involved the immunoSEQ multiplex PCR assay. The source is immuneACCESS, and TCRdb retained only in-frame sequences with V and J called. Part of the clones is not carried over; for the studies checked, unresolved V genes explain less than half of this, and the remainder is unexplained. The sample profile shows under 130,000 clones; over 80% of them were found once. 20% to 25% of the sample is in the top ten clones. Sample time point, as interpreted from the label and publication: baseline before first vaccination. The sequencing used peripheral blood, collected on day 0 of AZD1222 vaccination. These receptors were obtained from an adult in good health.

The rearrangement joins TRBV28 to TRBJ2-7; D not certain. Germline CDR1 is MDHEN and CDR2 is SYDVKM. V lost 10 bases to trimming and J lost 3 bases, with 22 bases between them. This CDR3 is 15 amino acids long. The CDR3 sequence: CATWTHHEGFYEQYF. CDR3 DNA: TGTGCCACCTGGACGCACCACGAAGGATTCTACGAGCAGTACTTC.

The J gene is TRBJ1-4, the V gene TRBV6-5; D remains ambiguous. CDR1 is MNHEY and CDR2 is SVGAGI in the germline V gene. CDR3 length equals 14 residues. V lost 0 bases, J lost 4 bases, and 6 bases lay in between. The CDR3 DNA follows: TGTGCCAGCAGTTACTCGCGGCTTAATGAAAAACTGTTTTTT. This gives the protein CASSYSRLNEKLFF.

The chain recombines TRBV11-2 with TRBJ2-6, with 8 bases fitting TRBD1. The length of the CDR3 is 19 residues. Losses at the gene ends were 4 bases for V and 0 bases for J; bases not matched to a gene: 11. Germline V gene sequence: CDR1 SGHAT, CDR2 FQNNGV. CDR3 in amino acids: CASSSPVQGVISGANVLTF. DNA for the CDR3: TGTGCCAGCAGCTCCCCCGTACAGGGGGTCATCTCTGGGGCCAACGTCCTGACTTTC.

This chain uses TRBV6-5 with TRBJ1-3; D is ambiguous. Germline V CDR1 and CDR2: MNHEY, SVGAGI. The CDR3 length is 13 residues. V lost 2 bases and J lost 2, with 4 bases in between. The CDR3 DNA is TGTGCCAGCAGTTACGAGGCTGGAAACACCATATATTTT. It encodes CASSYEAGNTIYF.

The chain couples TRBV5-8 to TRBJ1-2; D is uncertain. Germline V lookup: CDR1 SGHTS, CDR2 YDEGEE. Trimming took off 0 bases at V and 2 bases at J, with 5 bases between the two ends. The CDR3 consists of 13 residues. CDR3 coding DNA: TGTGCCAGCAGCTTGGCCCGGAACTATGGCTACACCTTC. This translates into CASSLARNYGYTF.

This clone was picked up one time. The gene calls are TRBV15 and TRBJ1-3; D is uncertain. Germline CDR1 reads LNHNV; CDR2 reads YYDKDF (reference sequence). V was cut by 5 bases and J by 0 bases, with 8 bases left in between. The CDR3 spans 14 residues. Written as DNA, the CDR3 is TGTGCCACCAGCGACCGTGACTCTGGAAACACCATATATTTT. This translates into CATSDRDSGNTIYF.

There are a few counts of this clone. The chain joins TRBV7-2 to TRBJ2-1; a possible D gene is TRBD1 (5 bases). The CDR3 spans 14 residues. Trimming cost V 3 bases and J 8 bases, with 14 bases left between them. Germline V lookup: CDR1 SGHTA, CDR2 FQGNSA. CDR3: CASSFSQGWDEQFF. In nucleotides, the CDR3 is TGTGCCAGCAGCTTTTCGCAGGGTTGGGATGAGCAGTTCTTC.

The rearrangement joins TRBV5-1 to TRBJ2-7; 9 bases fit TRBD1. Looked up from germline, CDR1 is SGHRS and CDR2 is YFSETQ. The CDR3 contains 16 residues. V lost 4 bases, J lost 1 base, and 9 bases stayed unmatched. The CDR3 sequence is CASSAVGTGTSYEQYF. The DNA for the CDR3 is TGCGCCAGCAGCGCCGTGGGGACAGGGACGTCCTACGAGCAGTACTTC.